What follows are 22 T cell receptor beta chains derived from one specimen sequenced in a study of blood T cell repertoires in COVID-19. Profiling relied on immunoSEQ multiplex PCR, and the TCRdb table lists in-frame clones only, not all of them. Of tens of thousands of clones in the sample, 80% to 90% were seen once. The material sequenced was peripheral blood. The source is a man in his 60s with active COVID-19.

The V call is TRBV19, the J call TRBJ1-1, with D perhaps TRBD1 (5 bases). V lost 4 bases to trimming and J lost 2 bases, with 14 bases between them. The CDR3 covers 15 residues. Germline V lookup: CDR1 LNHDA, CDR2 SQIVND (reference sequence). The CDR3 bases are TGTGCCAGTAGTAGCCCCGGGGGGGGAAACACTGAAGCTTTCTTT. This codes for CASSSPGGGNTEAFF. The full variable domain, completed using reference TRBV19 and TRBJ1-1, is DGGITQSPKYLFRKEGQNVTLSCEQNLNHDAMYWYRQDPGQGLRLIYYSQIVNDFQKGDIAEGYSVSREKKESFPLTVTSAQKNPTAFYLCASSSPGGGNTEAFFGQGTRLTVV.

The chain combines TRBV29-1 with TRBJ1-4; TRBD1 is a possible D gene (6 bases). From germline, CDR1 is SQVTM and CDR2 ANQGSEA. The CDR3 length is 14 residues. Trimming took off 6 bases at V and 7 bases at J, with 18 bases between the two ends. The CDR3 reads CSVKLQGRIEKLFF. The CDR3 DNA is TGCAGCGTCAAACTACAGGGAAGGATTGAAAAACTGTTTTTT.

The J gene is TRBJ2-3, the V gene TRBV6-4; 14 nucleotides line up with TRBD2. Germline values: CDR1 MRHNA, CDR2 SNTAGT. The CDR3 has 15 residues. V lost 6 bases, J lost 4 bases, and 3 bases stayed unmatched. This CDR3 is CASRETSGGADTQYF. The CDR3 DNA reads TGTGCCAGCAGGGAGACTAGCGGGGGGGCAGATACGCAGTATTTT.

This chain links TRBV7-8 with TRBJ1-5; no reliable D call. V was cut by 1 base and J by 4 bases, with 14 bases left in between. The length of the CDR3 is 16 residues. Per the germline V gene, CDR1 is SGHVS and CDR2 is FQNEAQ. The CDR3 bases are TGTGCCAGCAGCTTAGGGAGTGGAGCATCAAATCAGCCCCAGCATTTT. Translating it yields CASSLGSGASNQPQHF. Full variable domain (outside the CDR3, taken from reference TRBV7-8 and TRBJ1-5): GAGVSQSPRYKVAKRGQDVALRCDPISGHVSLFWYQQALGQGPEFLTYFQNEAQLDKSGLPSDRFFAERPEGSVSTLKIQRTQQEDSAVYLCASSLGSGASNQPQHFGDGTRLSIL.

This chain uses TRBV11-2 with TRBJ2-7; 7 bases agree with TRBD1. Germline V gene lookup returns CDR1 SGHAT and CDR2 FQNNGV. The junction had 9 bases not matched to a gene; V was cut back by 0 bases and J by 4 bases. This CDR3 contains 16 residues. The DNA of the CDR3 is TGTGCCAGCAGCTTAGATGAGCCGACAGGGATATACGAGCAGTACTTC. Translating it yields CASSLDEPTGIYEQYF.

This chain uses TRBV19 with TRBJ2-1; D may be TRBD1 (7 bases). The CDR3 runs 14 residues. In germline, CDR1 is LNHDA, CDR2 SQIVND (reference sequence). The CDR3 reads CAARGDPSHNEQFF. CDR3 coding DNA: TGTGCGGCCAGGGGGGACCCCAGCCACAATGAGCAGTTCTTC.

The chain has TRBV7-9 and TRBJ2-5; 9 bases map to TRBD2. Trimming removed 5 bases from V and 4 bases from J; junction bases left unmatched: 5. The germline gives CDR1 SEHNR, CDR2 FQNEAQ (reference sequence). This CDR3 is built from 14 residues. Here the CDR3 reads CASSQLREGETQYF. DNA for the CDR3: TGTGCCAGCAGCCAGTTGCGGGAGGGAGAGACCCAGTACTTC.

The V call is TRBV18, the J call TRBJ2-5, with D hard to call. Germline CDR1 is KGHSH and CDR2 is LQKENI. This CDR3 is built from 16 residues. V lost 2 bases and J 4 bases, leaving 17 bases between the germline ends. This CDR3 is CASSPGEQARRETQYF. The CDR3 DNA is TGTGCCAGCTCACCAGGTGAGCAGGCGCGTCGAGAGACCCAGTACTTC. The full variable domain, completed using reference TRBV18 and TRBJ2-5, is NAGVMQNPRHLVRRRGQEARLRCSPMKGHSHVYWYRQLPEEGLKFMVYLQKENIIDESGMPKERFSAEFPKEGPSILRIQQVVRGDSAAYFCASSPGEQARRETQYFGPGTRLLVL.

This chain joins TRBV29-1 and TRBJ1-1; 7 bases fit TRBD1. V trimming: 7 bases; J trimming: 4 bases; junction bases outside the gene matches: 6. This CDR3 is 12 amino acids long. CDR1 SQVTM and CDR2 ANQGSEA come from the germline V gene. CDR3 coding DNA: TGCAGCGCTGGCCCAGGGGGCACTGAAGCTTTCTTT. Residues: CSAGPGGTEAFF. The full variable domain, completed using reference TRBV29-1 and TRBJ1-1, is SAVISQKPSRDICQRGTSLTIQCQVDSQVTMMFWYRQQPGQSLTLIATANQGSEATYESGFVIDKFPISRPNLTFSTLTVSNMSPEDSSIYLCSAGPGGTEAFFGQGTRLTVV.

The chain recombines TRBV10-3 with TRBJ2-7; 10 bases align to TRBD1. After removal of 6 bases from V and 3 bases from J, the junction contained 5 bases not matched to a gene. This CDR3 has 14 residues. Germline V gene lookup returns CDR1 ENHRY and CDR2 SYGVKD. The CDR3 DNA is TGTGCCATCAGGATGGGACAGGGGATCTACGAGCAGTACTTC. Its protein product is CAIRMGQGIYEQYF.

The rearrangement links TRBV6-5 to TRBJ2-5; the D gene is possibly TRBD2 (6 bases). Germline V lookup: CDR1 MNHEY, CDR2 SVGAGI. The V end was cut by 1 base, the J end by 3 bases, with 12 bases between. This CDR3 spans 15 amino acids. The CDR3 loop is CASSYWGGGKETQYF. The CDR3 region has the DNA TGTGCCAGCAGTTACTGGGGCGGAGGGAAAGAGACCCAGTACTTC.

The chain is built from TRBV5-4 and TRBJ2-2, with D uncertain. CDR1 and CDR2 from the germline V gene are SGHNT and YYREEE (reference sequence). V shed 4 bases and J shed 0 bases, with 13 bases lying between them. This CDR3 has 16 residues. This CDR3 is CASSKLLGPNTGELFF. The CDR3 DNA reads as TGTGCCAGCAGCAAGCTTCTAGGCCCGAACACCGGGGAGCTGTTTTTT.

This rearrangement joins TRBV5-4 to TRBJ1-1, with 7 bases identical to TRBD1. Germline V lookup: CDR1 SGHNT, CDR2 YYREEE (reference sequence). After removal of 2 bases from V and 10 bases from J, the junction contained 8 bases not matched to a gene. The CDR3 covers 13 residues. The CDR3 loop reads CASSLWTGRGAFF. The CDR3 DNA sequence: TGTGCCAGCAGCTTATGGACAGGTCGGGGAGCTTTCTTT. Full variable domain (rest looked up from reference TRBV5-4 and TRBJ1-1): ETGVTQSPTHLIKTRGQQVTLRCSSQSGHNTVSWYQQALGQGPQFIFQYYREEENGRGNFPPRFSGLQFPNYSSELNVNALELDDSALYLCASSLWTGRGAFFGQGTRLTVV.

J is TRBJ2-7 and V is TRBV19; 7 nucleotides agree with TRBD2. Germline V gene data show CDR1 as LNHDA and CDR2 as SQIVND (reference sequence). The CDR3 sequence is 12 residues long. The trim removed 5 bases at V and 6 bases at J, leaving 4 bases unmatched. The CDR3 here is CASSARGGEQYF. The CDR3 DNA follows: TGTGCCAGTAGTGCCCGCGGGGGCGAGCAGTACTTC.

CDR3 loop: CASSIDLGAEAFF. The CDR3 region has the DNA TGTGCCAGTAGTATAGATCTGGGGGCGGAAGCTTTCTTT. V is TRBV19 and J is TRBJ1-1; D possibly corresponds to TRBD1 (6 bases). The CDR3 length is 13 residues. Per the germline V gene, CDR1 is LNHDA and CDR2 is SQIVND (reference sequence). V was trimmed by 0 bases and J by 8 bases, leaving 10 bases between them.

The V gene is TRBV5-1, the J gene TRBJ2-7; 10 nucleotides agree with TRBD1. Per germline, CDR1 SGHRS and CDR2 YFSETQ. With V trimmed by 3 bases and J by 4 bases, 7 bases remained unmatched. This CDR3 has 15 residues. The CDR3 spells CASSSRQGASYEQYF. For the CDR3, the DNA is TGCGCCAGCAGCTCTAGACAGGGGGCCTCTTACGAGCAGTACTTC.

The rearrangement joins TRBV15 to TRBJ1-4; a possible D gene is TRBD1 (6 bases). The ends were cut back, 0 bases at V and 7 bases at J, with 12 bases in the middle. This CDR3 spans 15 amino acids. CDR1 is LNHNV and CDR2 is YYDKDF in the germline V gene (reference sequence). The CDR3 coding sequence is TGTGCCACCAGCAGAGATGGGGGCCCCTCTGAAAAACTGTTTTTT. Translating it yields CATSRDGGPSEKLFF. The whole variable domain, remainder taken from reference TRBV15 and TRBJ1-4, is DAMVIQNPRYQVTQFGKPVTLSCSQTLNHNVMYWYQQKSSQAPKLLFHYYDKDFNNEADTPDNFQSRRPNTSFCFLDIRSPGLGDTAMYLCATSRDGGPSEKLFFGSGTQLSVL.

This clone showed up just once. The CDR3 nucleotides read TGTGCCAGCAGCTTAGACCCCCAAGAGCAGTTCTTC. It translates to CASSLDPQEQFF. This chain uses TRBV11-2 with TRBJ2-1; the D is unclear. Trimming pared 0 bases from V and 10 bases from J, leaving 7 bases between. The CDR3 totals 12 residues. Germline V gene sequence: CDR1 SGHAT, CDR2 FQNNGV.

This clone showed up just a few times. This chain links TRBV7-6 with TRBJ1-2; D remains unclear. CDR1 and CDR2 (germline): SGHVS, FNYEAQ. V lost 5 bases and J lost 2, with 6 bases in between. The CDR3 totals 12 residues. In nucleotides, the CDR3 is TGTGCCAGCAGCCGAGAGAACTATGGCTACACCTTC. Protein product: CASSRENYGYTF.

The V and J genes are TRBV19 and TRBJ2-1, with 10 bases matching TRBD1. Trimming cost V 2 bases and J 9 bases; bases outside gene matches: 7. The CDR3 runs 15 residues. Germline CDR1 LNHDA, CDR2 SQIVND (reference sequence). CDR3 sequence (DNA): TGTGCCAGTAGTATACCCCGACAGGGGGCGGTTGAGCAGTTCTTC. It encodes CASSIPRQGAVEQFF.

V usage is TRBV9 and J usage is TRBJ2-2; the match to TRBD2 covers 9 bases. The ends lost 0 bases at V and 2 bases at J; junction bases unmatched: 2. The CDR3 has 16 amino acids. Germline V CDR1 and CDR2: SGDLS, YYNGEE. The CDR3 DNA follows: TGTGCCAGCAGCGTAGGGCTAGCGGGAAACACCGGGGAGCTGTTTTTT. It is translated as CASSVGLAGNTGELFF.

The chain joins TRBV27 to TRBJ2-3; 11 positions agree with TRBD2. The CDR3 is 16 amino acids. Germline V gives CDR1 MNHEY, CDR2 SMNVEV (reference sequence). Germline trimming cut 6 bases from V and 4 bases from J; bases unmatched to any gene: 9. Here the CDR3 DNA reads TGTGCCAGCAGCAGAATAGCGGGGGGGCCCCCAGATACGCAGTATTTT. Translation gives CASSRIAGGPPDTQYF.